This TCR beta chain was identified in a study of blood T cell repertoires in COVID-19. Study-level background: Specimens from acute and convalescent COVID-19 originated in the United States, Italy and Spain. From T cells, B-cell-depleted T cells, or PBMCs came the material, which was cDNA or gDNA.

Methods used by the authors: Reference gene primer amplification gave estimated nucleated cell counts. Generated by immunoSEQ multiplex PCR, the TCRdb table keeps only in-frame clones and is missing some. D and trimming come from the DNA, and the V and J calls and clone size come from that table. Of about 33,000 clones detected, around 83% appear once; the ten largest clones hold 7% to 7.5%. Germline V gives CDR1 MNHEY, CDR2 SVGEGT. V dropped 5 bases and J dropped 10 bases, with 12 bases sitting between them. This CDR3 region has 12 residues. The receptor was isolated from a human donor in a cohort sampled during active COVID-19. The chain uses TRBV6-2 or TRBV6-3 and TRBJ2-1, with a possible D match to TRBD1 (6 bases). The sequenced material came from peripheral blood. DNA of the CDR3: TGTGCCAGCAGTATAGGGGGTGGAGAGCAGTTCTTC. This codes for CASSIGGGEQFF.